The entry that follows covers one T cell receptor (beta chain) sequence. The source of the sample is a study of blood T cell repertoires in COVID-19. In the study overall: PBMCs, B-cell-depleted T cells, or T cells were the source of the cDNA or gDNA that made up the material.

This CDR3 contains 15 residues. V was pared by 1 base and J by 4 bases, with 14 bases between. Looked up from germline, CDR1 is SGHRS and CDR2 is YFSETQ. Methods used by the authors: Amplification of reference gene primers provided the estimated nucleated cell counts. The protocol was immunoSEQ multiplex PCR, while the TCRdb copy is restricted to in-frame clones and leaves out a portion. V, J and clone size are taken as reported in that table, and D and trimming were inferred from the DNA itself. The sample shows about 190,000 clones, roughly 81% of them seen only once. The material sequenced was peripheral blood. The receptor comes from a woman in her 70s with active or convalescent COVID-19. The chain employs TRBV5-1 and TRBJ2-5; D is possibly TRBD1 (6 bases). This CDR3 is CASSLNVGRGETQYF. CDR3 nucleotides: TGCGCCAGCAGCTTGAATGTGGGCAGGGGAGAGACCCAGTACTTC. The full variable domain, in which reference TRBV5-1 and TRBJ2-5 provide the parts outside the CDR3, is KAGVTQTPRYLIKTRGQQVTLSCSPISGHRSVSWYQQTPGQGLQFLFEYFSETQRNKGNFPGRFSGRQFSNSRSEMNVSTLELGDSALYLCASSLNVGRGETQYFGPGTRLLVL.